These 28 T cell receptor beta chains were all obtained from the same sample, sequenced in a study of blood T cell repertoires in COVID-19. Measured with immunoSEQ multiplex PCR; TCRdb has only the in-frame clones, and not every one. The sample includes around 300,000 clones, 85% to 90% seen only once; the top ten take about an eighth. The specimen was peripheral blood. The receptor source for this set is a human donor in a cohort sampled during active COVID-19.

This clone has just one count. The chain employs TRBV5-5 and TRBJ2-3, with TRBD2 identical over 9 bases. This CDR3 region has 15 residues. J lost 2 bases, V lost 4 bases, and 5 bases had no gene match. Germline V gene data show CDR1 as SGHKS and CDR2 as YYEKEE (reference sequence). This CDR3 reads CASSPSSGATDTQYF. The CDR3 DNA reads as TGTGCCAGCAGCCCCTCTAGCGGGGCCACAGATACGCAGTATTTT.

The rearrangement joins TRBV3-1 (or the pseudogene TRBV3-2) to TRBJ2-5; D ambiguous. This CDR3 spans 17 amino acids. Trimming shortened V by 0 bases and J by 5 bases, and 19 bases separated the two germline ends. Germline assignment: CDR1 LGHDT and CDR2 YNNKEL (reference sequence). Here the CDR3 DNA reads TGTGCCAGCAGCCAAGATAGTCACAGAGAAAGAGCTGAGACCCAGTACTTC. Encoded protein: CASSQDSHRERAETQYF.

V usage is TRBV29-1 and J usage is TRBJ2-3, with 10 nucleotides matching TRBD1. V dropped 6 bases and J dropped 0; count of bases not matched to a gene: 9. The CDR3 has 16 residues. Per germline, CDR1 SQVTM and CDR2 ANQGSEA. The CDR3 DNA reads as TGCAGCGTGGATGATCCGGGACAGGGGAGCACAGATACGCAGTATTTT. Translated: CSVDDPGQGSTDTQYF.

J is TRBJ2-5 and V is TRBV18; 12 nucleotides match TRBD1. This CDR3 is 14 amino acids long. Looked up from germline, CDR1 is KGHSH and CDR2 is LQKENI. The J segment lost 5 bases and the V segment lost 8 bases, leaving 6 bases of the junction unmatched. CDR3 protein: CASAGQGARETQYF. The CDR3 DNA follows: TGTGCCAGCGCGGGACAGGGGGCGCGGGAGACCCAGTACTTC. Complete variable domain (other parts from reference TRBV18 and TRBJ2-5): NAGVMQNPRHLVRRRGQEARLRCSPMKGHSHVYWYRQLPEEGLKFMVYLQKENIIDESGMPKERFSAEFPKEGPSILRIQQVVRGDSAAYFCASAGQGARETQYFGPGTRLLVL.

The genes are TRBV12-3 or TRBV12-4 and TRBJ1-2, with 7 nucleotides matching TRBD1. Trimming at V came to 6 bases and at J to 8 bases, leaving 9 bases not matched to a gene. CDR3 length: 13 amino acids. CDR3 protein: CASSKDRVGGYTF. The CDR3 coding sequence is TGTGCCAGCAGCAAAGACAGGGTTGGCGGCTACACCTTC.

The gene calls are TRBV11-2 and TRBJ2-7; 9 positions match TRBD2. Germline CDR1 is SGHAT and CDR2 is FQNNGV. V shed 1 base, J shed 3 bases, and the junction held 4 bases outside the gene matches. This CDR3 spans 15 amino acids. CDR3: CASSLGPSGDYEQYF. The DNA for the CDR3 is TGTGCCAGCAGCTTAGGTCCTAGCGGGGACTACGAGCAGTACTTC.

The chain is built from TRBV5-1 and TRBJ2-1, with 7 positions matching TRBD1. V lost 8 bases to trimming and J lost 3 bases; unmatched junction nucleotides: 8. CDR3 size: 14 residues. CDR1 SGHRS and CDR2 YFSETQ come from the germline V gene. CDR3 in amino acids: CASRRQGDYNEQFF. CDR3 nucleotide sequence: TGCGCCAGTCGGAGGCAGGGGGACTACAATGAGCAGTTCTTC.

This clone appeared a few times. The chain joins TRBV24-1 to TRBJ1-2; D is possibly TRBD1 (5 bases). Trimming pared 3 bases from V and 8 bases from J, leaving 15 bases between. CDR1 and CDR2 from the germline V gene are KGHDR and SFDVKD. This CDR3 comprises 14 residues. The DNA of the CDR3 is TGTGCCACCAGTGATAAATATAGGTGGGGCGGCTACACCTTC. Translation gives CATSDKYRWGGYTF.

V gene TRBV4-1 combines with J gene TRBJ1-5, with 8 bases identical to TRBD1. The CDR3 length is 15 residues. V trimming: 5 bases; J trimming: 4 bases; junction bases outside the gene matches: 7. The germline CDR1 and CDR2 sequences are MGHRA and YSYEKL. Here the CDR3 DNA reads TGCGCCAGCAGCAGAGACAGGGGAGGTAATCAGCCCCAGCATTTT. It encodes CASSRDRGGNQPQHF.

Worth noting for this clone: The same CDR3 is also encoded by other DNA sequences in this sample. The chain recombines TRBV18 with TRBJ2-7, with D perhaps TRBD1 (6 bases). The CDR3 consists of 12 residues. CDR1 KGHSH and CDR2 LQKENI come from the germline V gene. The V and J ends lost 3 bases and 3 bases respectively, with 6 bases between them. DNA of the CDR3: TGTGCCAGCTCACCGGACAGCTACGAGCAGTACTTC. Translated, it gives CASSPDSYEQYF.

This clone was seen more than once but under ten times. This chain links TRBV10-3 with TRBJ2-7, with 8 bases matching TRBD2. The CDR3 has 12 amino acids. Germline assignment: CDR1 ENHRY and CDR2 SYGVKD. With 6 bases clipped from V and 4 bases from J, the junction kept 2 bases outside the gene matches. CDR3: CAISTSGYEQYF. The CDR3 DNA follows: TGTGCCATCAGCACTAGCGGTTACGAGCAGTACTTC.

This chain joins TRBV6-1 and TRBJ1-5; 11 nucleotides line up with TRBD1. This CDR3 comprises 14 residues. V dropped 10 bases and J dropped 4; count of bases not matched to a gene: 6. Germline values: CDR1 MNHNS, CDR2 SASEGT. The CDR3 spells CATLDRGLNQPQHF. Here the CDR3 DNA reads TGTGCCACCTTGGACAGGGGGCTTAATCAGCCCCAGCATTTT.

V and J are TRBV5-4 and TRBJ2-3; 12 bases fit TRBD2. This CDR3 is 18 amino acids long. Trimming cost V 4 bases and J 2 bases; bases outside gene matches: 11. Germline CDR1 SGHNT, CDR2 YYREEE (reference sequence). The CDR3 coding sequence is TGTGCCAGCAGCAAAAAACTAGCGGGAGGCCCCGTCACAGATACGCAGTATTTT. Its translation: CASSKKLAGGPVTDTQYF.

This chain uses TRBV3-1 (or the pseudogene TRBV3-2) with TRBJ2-1; TRBD2 matches 7 bases. Per germline, CDR1 LGHDT and CDR2 YNNKEL (reference sequence). The junction had 7 bases not matched to a gene; V was cut back by 4 bases and J by 7 bases. This CDR3 has 14 residues. This CDR3 reads CASSPGTTTNEQFF. The CDR3 coding sequence is TGTGCCAGCAGCCCCGGGACTACCACGAATGAGCAGTTCTTC.

In regard to this clone: The same CDR3 arises from other DNA sequences in this sample as well. The V and J genes are TRBV20-1 and TRBJ2-7; TRBD2 agrees at 7 bases. The CDR3 contains 12 residues. Germline V gene lookup returns CDR1 DFQATT and CDR2 SNEGSKA (reference sequence). V shed 3 bases and J 4 bases; nucleotides not matched to a gene: 3. The CDR3 protein is CSASVGGYEQYF. The CDR3 DNA sequence: TGCAGTGCTAGTGTGGGGGGGTACGAGCAGTACTTC.

This sequence joins TRBV18 and TRBJ2-5; TRBD2 might be the D (6 bases). Trimming took off 3 bases at V and 3 bases at J, with 14 bases between the two ends. Germline lookup yields CDR1 KGHSH and CDR2 LQKENI. The CDR3 loop spans 15 amino acids. In DNA form, the CDR3 reads TGTGCCAGCTCACCCCGAAACGGAGGGGAAGAGACCCAGTACTTC. Its protein product is CASSPRNGGEETQYF.

The chain has TRBV14 and TRBJ2-5; D is uncertain. The CDR3 has 17 amino acids. Trimming removed 5 bases from V and 2 bases from J, with 21 bases in between. CDR1 and CDR2 from the germline V gene are SGHDN and FVKESK. CDR3 nucleotides: TGTGCCAGCAGCAAAAACCGGGTCACACTCACTCAAGAGACCCAGTACTTC. It specifies CASSKNRVTLTQETQYF.

This clone was observed a single time. V gene TRBV11-2 combines with J gene TRBJ1-5; weak D call: TRBD1 (5 bases). The CDR3 totals 14 residues. In germline, CDR1 is SGHAT, CDR2 FQNNGV. Trimming left V 1 base short and J 3 bases short, with 7 bases between. CDR3 protein: CASSLVGDNQPQHF. CDR3 coding DNA: TGTGCCAGCAGCTTAGTAGGGGACAATCAGCCCCAGCATTTT.

CDR3 loop: CASAEGVHQPQHF. Written as DNA, the CDR3 is TGTGCCAGCGCCGAGGGAGTTCATCAGCCCCAGCATTTT. J is TRBJ1-5 and V is TRBV6-5, with D uncertain. Trimming removed 8 bases from V and 5 bases from J, with 13 bases in between. CDR1 and CDR2 from the germline V gene are MNHEY and SVGAGI. This CDR3 comprises 13 residues.

The chain links TRBV7-2 to TRBJ2-2; the match to TRBD2 covers 13 bases. With V trimmed by 5 bases and J by 6 bases, 3 bases remained unmatched. This CDR3 region has 15 residues. CDR1 is SGHTA and CDR2 is FQGNSA in the germline V gene. The CDR3 bases are TGTGCCAGCAGCGTTACTAGCGGGAGGGCCGGGGAGCTGTTTTTT. Protein sequence: CASSVTSGRAGELFF. Drawing the rest from reference TRBV7-2 and TRBJ2-2, the complete variable domain is GAGVSQSPSNKVTEKGKDVELRCDPISGHTALYWYRQSLGQGLEFLIYFQGNSAPDKSGLPSDRFSAERTGGSVSTLTIQRTQQEDSAVYLCASSVTSGRAGELFFGEGSRLTVL.

CDR3 DNA: TGTGCCAGCAGTTTACTGCGGGATACGCAGTATTTT. This sequence encodes CASSLLRDTQYF. The genes are TRBV28 and TRBJ2-3; no reliable D call. The germline CDR1 and CDR2 sequences are MDHEN and SYDVKM. The V gene lost 2 bases and the J gene lost 6 bases, with 6 bases spanning the gap. The CDR3 covers 12 residues.

The chain has TRBV29-1 and TRBJ1-1; no reliable D call. The CDR3 length is 10 residues. CDR1 is SQVTM, CDR2 ANQGSEA, per germline. Trimming cost V 6 bases and J 3 bases, with 5 bases left between them. The DNA of the CDR3 is TGCAGCGTCGGGTACACTGAAGCTTTCTTT. This gives the protein CSVGYTEAFF.

The V and J genes are TRBV9 and TRBJ2-1, with 10 positions matching TRBD2. This CDR3 has 15 amino acids. The V gene end was trimmed by 4 bases and the J gene end by 10 bases; junction bases not matched to a gene: 11. Germline CDR1 SGDLS, CDR2 YYNGEE. Written as DNA, the CDR3 is TGTGCCAGCAGCCCTAAAGGGAGCGGGAGGGGAGAGCAGTTCTTC. Its protein product is CASSPKGSGRGEQFF.

This sequence joins TRBV19 and TRBJ1-3; D not resolved. The V gene's germline CDR1 is LNHDA and CDR2 SQIVND (reference sequence). Trimming removed 5 bases at V and 0 bases at J, with 14 bases between. The CDR3 has 16 amino acids. The CDR3 sequence: CASSPRRVFSGNTIYF. CDR3 nucleotide sequence: TGTGCCAGTAGTCCTCGGAGGGTCTTCTCTGGAAACACCATATATTTT.

This clone has just one count. The rearrangement uses TRBV28 and TRBJ1-6, with 7 bases matching TRBD1. The CDR3 has 15 amino acids. V was clipped by 6 bases and J by 5 bases; unmatched bases: 7. CDR1 is MDHEN, CDR2 SYDVKM, per germline. The CDR3 sequence is CASRLGQSNNSPLHF. As DNA, the CDR3 is TGTGCCAGCAGGTTGGGACAGTCTAATAATTCACCCCTCCACTTT.

The V gene is TRBV18, the J gene TRBJ2-4; D possibly corresponds to TRBD1 (5 bases). Looked up from germline, CDR1 is KGHSH and CDR2 is LQKENI. The CDR3 spans 16 residues. Trimming stripped 3 bases from V and 5 bases from J, with 17 bases between. CDR3 in DNA: TGTGCCAGCTCACCTGGACGGACAACGAATGAAAACATTCAGTACTTC. Its translation is CASSPGRTTNENIQYF.

The chain recombines TRBV19 with TRBJ2-1; no firm D call. Germline V gene sequence: CDR1 LNHDA, CDR2 SQIVND (reference sequence). The CDR3 extends over 13 amino acids. Trimming took 5 bases from V and 5 from J, leaving 10 bases between them. The CDR3 sequence: CASSPRLDNEQFF. CDR3 sequence (DNA): TGTGCCAGTAGTCCCCGACTGGACAATGAGCAGTTCTTC.

The genes are TRBV3-1 (or the pseudogene TRBV3-2) and TRBJ2-7, with TRBD2 identical over 9 bases. Trimming cost V 4 bases and J 6 bases; bases outside gene matches: 4. This CDR3 comprises 13 residues. Germline V gene lookup returns CDR1 LGHDT and CDR2 YNNKEL (reference sequence). In DNA form, the CDR3 reads TGTGCCAGCAGCCGTGGGACTAGCACCGAGCAGTACTTC. Translating gives CASSRGTSTEQYF.